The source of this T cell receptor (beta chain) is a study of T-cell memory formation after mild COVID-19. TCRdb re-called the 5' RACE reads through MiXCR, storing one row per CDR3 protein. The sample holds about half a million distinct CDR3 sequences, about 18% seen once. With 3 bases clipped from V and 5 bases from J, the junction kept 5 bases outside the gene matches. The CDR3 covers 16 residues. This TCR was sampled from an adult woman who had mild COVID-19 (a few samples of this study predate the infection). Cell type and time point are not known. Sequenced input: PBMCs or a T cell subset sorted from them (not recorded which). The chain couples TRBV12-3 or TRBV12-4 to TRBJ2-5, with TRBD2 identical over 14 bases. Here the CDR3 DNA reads TGTGCCAGCAGTTTCGGGACTAGCGGGGGCCGGGAGACCCAGTACTTC. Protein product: CASSFGTSGGRETQYF.